This TCR beta chain stems from a study of blood T cell repertoires in COVID-19. TCRdb's copy holds only in-frame clones and misses some; the assay was immunoSEQ multiplex PCR. Of 150,000 to 200,000 clones in the sample, 85% to 90% were seen once. Germline CDR1 reads SNHLY; CDR2 reads FYNNEI. This CDR3 contains 14 residues. Trimming took off 6 bases at V and 4 bases at J, with 13 bases between the two ends. V is TRBV2 and J is TRBJ1-5, with D perhaps TRBD1 (5 bases). The receptor comes from a middle-aged man who had recovered from COVID-19. Input material: PBMCs or T cells enriched from blood (not recorded which). Written as DNA, the CDR3 is TGTGCCAGCAGCCGGGACTTTTCGAATCAGCCCCAGCATTTT. This translates into CASSRDFSNQPQHF. Using reference TRBV2 and TRBJ1-5 for the parts outside the CDR3, the full variable domain is EPEVTQTPSHQVTQMGQEVILRCVPISNHLYFYWYRQILGQKVEFLVSFYNNEISEKSEIFDDQFSVERPDGSNFTLKIRSTKLEDSAMYFCASSRDFSNQPQHFGDGTRLSIL.